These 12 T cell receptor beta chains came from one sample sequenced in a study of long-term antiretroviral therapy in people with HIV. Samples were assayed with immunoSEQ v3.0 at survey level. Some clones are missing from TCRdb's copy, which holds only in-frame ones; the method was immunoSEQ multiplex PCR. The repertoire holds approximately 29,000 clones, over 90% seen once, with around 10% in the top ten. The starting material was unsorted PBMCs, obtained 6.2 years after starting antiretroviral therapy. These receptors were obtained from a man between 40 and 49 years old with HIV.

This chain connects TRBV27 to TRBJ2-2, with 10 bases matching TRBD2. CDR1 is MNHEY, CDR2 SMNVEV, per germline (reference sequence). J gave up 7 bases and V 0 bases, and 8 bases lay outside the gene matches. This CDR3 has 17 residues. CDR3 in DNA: TGTGCCAGCAGTTTATCCAGCGGGGGGGGAGGAGGCGGGGAGCTGTTTTTT. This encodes CASSLSSGGGGGGELFF.

For the CDR3, the DNA is TGCGCCAGCAGCCCTGTAGGTGCCGGGACAGGGTTCTACGAGCAGTACTTC. Its translation: CASSPVGAGTGFYEQYF. The V and J genes are TRBV5-1 and TRBJ2-7, with 9 bases identical to TRBD1. The CDR3 totals 17 residues. CDR1 is SGHRS and CDR2 is YFSETQ in the germline V gene. V lost 4 bases and J lost 3; bases outside the gene matches: 14.

The CDR3 bases are TGCGCCAGCAGCCGAGGGACAGGGGCCTACGAGCAGTACTTC. It yields the protein CASSRGTGAYEQYF. The chain links TRBV4-1 to TRBJ2-7; TRBD1 matches at 10 bases. The CDR3 spans 14 residues. J gave up 2 bases and V 4 bases, and 2 bases lay outside the gene matches. Germline loops: CDR1 MGHRA, CDR2 YSYEKL.

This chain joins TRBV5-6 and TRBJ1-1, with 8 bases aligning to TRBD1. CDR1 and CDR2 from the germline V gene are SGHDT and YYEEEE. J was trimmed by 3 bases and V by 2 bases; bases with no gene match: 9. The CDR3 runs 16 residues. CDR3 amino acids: CASSLTTGGRDTEAFF. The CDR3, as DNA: TGTGCCAGCAGCTTAACAACAGGGGGTCGGGACACTGAAGCTTTCTTT.

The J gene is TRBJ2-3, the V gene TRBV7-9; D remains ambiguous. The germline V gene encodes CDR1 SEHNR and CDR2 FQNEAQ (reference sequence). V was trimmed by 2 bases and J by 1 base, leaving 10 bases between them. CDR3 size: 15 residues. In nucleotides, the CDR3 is TGTGCCAGCAGCTTACGAGAAGCGCGCACAGATACGCAGTATTTT. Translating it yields CASSLREARTDTQYF.

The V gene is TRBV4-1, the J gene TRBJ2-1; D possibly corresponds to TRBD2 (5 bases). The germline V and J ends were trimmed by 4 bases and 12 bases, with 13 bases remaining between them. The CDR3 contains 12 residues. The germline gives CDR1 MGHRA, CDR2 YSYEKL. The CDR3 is CASSPVRTAQFF. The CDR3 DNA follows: TGCGCCAGCAGCCCAGTCCGGACTGCGCAGTTCTTC.

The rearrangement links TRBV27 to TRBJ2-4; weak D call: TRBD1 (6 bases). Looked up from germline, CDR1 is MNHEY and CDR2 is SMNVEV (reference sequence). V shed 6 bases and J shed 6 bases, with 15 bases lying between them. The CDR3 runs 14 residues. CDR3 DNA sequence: TGTGCCAGCAGGCGTGAAAGCAGGGGAAACATTCAGTACTTC. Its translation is CASRRESRGNIQYF.

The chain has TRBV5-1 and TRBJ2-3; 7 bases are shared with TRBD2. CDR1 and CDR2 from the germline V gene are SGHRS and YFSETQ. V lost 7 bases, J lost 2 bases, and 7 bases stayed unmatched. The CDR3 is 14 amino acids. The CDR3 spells CASGAGDTTDTQYF. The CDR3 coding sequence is TGCGCCAGCGGGGCGGGAGATACCACAGATACGCAGTATTTT.

DNA for the CDR3: TGTGCCAGCAGTCTATACTCGGCCAGCGAGCAGTACTTC. Translation gives CASSLYSASEQYF. The gene calls are TRBV6-5 and TRBJ2-7; no reliable D call. The germline V and J ends were trimmed by 5 bases and 6 bases, with 14 bases remaining between them. Germline CDR1 is MNHEY and CDR2 is SVGAGI. CDR3 length: 13 amino acids.

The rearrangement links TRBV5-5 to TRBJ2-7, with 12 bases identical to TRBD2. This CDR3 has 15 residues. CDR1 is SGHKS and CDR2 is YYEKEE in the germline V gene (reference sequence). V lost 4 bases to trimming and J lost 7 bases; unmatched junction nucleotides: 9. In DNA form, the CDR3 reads TGTGCCAGCAGCGCTAGCGGGGGGGCGAAGGCTGAGCAGTACTTC. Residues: CASSASGGAKAEQYF.

The DNA for the CDR3 is TGTGCCAGTAAGAGGAGGGGCGGGGTTTCCTACAATGAGCAGTTCTTC. It specifies CASKRRGGVSYNEQFF. This chain uses TRBV19 with TRBJ2-1; TRBD2 might be the D (6 bases). With 7 bases removed from V and 1 base from J, the gap between germline ends came to 17 bases. Germline V gene data show CDR1 as LNHDA and CDR2 as SQIVND (reference sequence). The CDR3 is made up of 16 amino acids.

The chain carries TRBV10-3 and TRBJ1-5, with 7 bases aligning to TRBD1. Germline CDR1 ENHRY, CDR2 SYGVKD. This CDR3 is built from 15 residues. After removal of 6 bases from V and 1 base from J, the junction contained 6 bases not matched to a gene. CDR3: CAISLDRASNQPQHF. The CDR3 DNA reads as TGTGCCATCAGCCTTGACAGGGCGAGCAATCAGCCCCAGCATTTT.